The entry that follows covers one T cell receptor beta chain sequence. The antigen is unknown. The sample is drawn from a study of shared clonotypes between healthy human individuals. The wider study: CD8 memory received one plate per donor, CD8 naive two, CD4 memory three and CD4 naive three.

As originally analysed: ImmunoSEQ yielded junction-only sequences lacking quality scores, so filtering differed. Assay: immunoSEQ multiplex PCR; the TCRdb copy retains only in-frame clones and omits some. Clone size and V and J calls were adopted from that table, with D and trimming inferred from the DNA. The data show some 2,500,000 clones, with less than 95% seen just once and approximately 0.39% held by the top ten. From germline, CDR1 is SEHNR and CDR2 FQNEAQ (reference sequence). The CDR3 has 17 amino acids. Trimming shortened V by 5 bases and J by 6 bases, and 22 bases separated the two germline ends. Study-wide findings and caveats: Against clonotypes common to all four donors, non-shared ones had lower generation probabilities.

This clonotype was sampled from a man younger than 30 in good health. Some clones in this sample may be carry-over from other donors' samples. The material sequenced was naive CD4+ T cells from PBMCs. Sample subset: CD45RA+ positively selected. The chain uses TRBV7-9 and TRBJ1-4; D perhaps matches TRBD1 (6 bases). The CDR3 sequence is CASSPYTGSLSYEKLFF. The CDR3 DNA reads as TGTGCCAGCAGCCCCTATACAGGGAGCCTATCGTATGAAAAACTGTTTTTT.